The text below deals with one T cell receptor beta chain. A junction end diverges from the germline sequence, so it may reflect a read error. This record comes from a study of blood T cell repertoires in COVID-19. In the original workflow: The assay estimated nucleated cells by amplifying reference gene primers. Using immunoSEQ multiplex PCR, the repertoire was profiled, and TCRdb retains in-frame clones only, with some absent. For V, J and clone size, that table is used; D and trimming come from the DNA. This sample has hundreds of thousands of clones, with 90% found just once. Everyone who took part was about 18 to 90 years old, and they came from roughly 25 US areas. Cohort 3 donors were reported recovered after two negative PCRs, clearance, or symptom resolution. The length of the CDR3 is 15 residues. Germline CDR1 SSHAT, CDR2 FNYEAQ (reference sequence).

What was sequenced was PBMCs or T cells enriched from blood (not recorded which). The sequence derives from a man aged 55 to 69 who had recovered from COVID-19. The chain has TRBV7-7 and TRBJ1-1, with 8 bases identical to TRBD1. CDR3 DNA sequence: TGTGCTAGCAGCCCATCCCAGGGGGCATGGACTGAAGCTTTCTTT. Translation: CASSPSQGAWTEAFF. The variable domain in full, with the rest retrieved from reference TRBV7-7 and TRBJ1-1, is GAGVSQSPRYKVTKRGQDVTLRCDPISSHATLYWYQQALGQGPEFLTYFNYEAQPDKSGLPSDRFSAERPEGSISTLTIQRTEQRDSAMYRCASSPSQGAWTEAFFGQGTRLTVV.